One sample yielded the 28 T cell receptor beta chains listed below, sequenced in a study of regulatory T cells in long-lasting Graves disease. Library construction for TCR beta used iRepertoire HTBI primers and Arm-PCR of CDR3 regions. TCRdb redid the calling of the multiplex PCR reads with MiXCR, one entry per CDR3 protein. The profile shows 400,000 to 500,000 distinct CDR3 sequences, under 25% of them singletons. Described time point: persistent/refractory GD, antithyroid drugs over 5 years with positive TRAb. From RNA extracted from PBMCs, the TCR library was made. The material was peripheral blood mononuclear cells (PBMCs), obtained when the disease was refractory, from a patient treated with antithyroid drugs. These receptors all come from a female donor with Graves disease.

Only a few counts were recorded for this clonotype. The V call is TRBV19, the J call TRBJ1-1; TRBD1 matches at 7 bases. The trim removed 5 bases at V and 5 bases at J, leaving 11 bases unmatched. This CDR3 is 15 amino acids long. Germline V gene data show CDR1 as LNHDA and CDR2 as SQIVND (reference sequence). In DNA, the CDR3 is TGTGCCAGTAGTCCTAGCGGTGGGGGACAGACTGAAGCTTTCTTT. This codes for CASSPSGGGQTEAFF.

The sample holds a few counts of this clonotype. The V gene is TRBV27, the J gene TRBJ2-5; no reliable D call. V gave up 4 bases and J gave up 4 bases, with 13 bases separating them. CDR1 MNHEY and CDR2 SMNVEV come from the germline V gene (reference sequence). The CDR3 covers 14 residues. The CDR3 DNA sequence: TGTGCCAGCAGTTCCAATTGGGGTCTAGAGACCCAGTACTTC. It is translated as CASSSNWGLETQYF.

This clonotype turned up a few times. V gene TRBV5-1 combines with J gene TRBJ2-5; D is undetermined. CDR3 length: 16 amino acids. From germline, CDR1 is SGHRS and CDR2 YFSETQ. V dropped 4 bases and J dropped 0 bases, with 16 bases sitting between them. CDR3 loop: CASSTGRSTYQETQYF. The CDR3 DNA reads TGCGCCAGCAGCACGGGCCGATCCACCTACCAAGAGACCCAGTACTTC. Supplemented by reference TRBV5-1 and TRBJ2-5, the full variable domain reads KAGVTQTPRYLIKTRGQQVTLSCSPISGHRSVSWYQQTPGQGLQFLFEYFSETQRNKGNFPGRFSGRQFSNSRSEMNVSTLELGDSALYLCASSTGRSTYQETQYFGPGTRLLVL.

This clonotype has ten or more counts. The V gene is TRBV29-1, the J gene TRBJ2-7, with TRBD2 identical over 8 bases. The CDR3 length is 16 residues. Germline V lookup: CDR1 SQVTM, CDR2 ANQGSEA. The trim removed 4 bases at V and 0 bases at J, leaving 11 bases unmatched. The CDR3 region is CSVAGGVAGLSYEQYF. CDR3 DNA: TGCAGCGTTGCCGGGGGGGTAGCGGGGCTCTCCTACGAGCAGTACTTC.

The rearrangement uses TRBV7-2 and TRBJ2-2; 10 nucleotides agree with TRBD2. After removal of 1 base from V and 5 bases from J, the junction contained 13 bases not matched to a gene. The CDR3 totals 19 residues. Germline CDR1 is SGHTA and CDR2 is FQGNSA. The CDR3 spells CASSLGFESGRAYTGELFF. The CDR3 DNA reads as TGTGCCAGCAGCTTAGGCTTTGAGAGCGGGAGGGCGTATACCGGGGAGCTGTTTTTT. The variable domain in full, completed from reference TRBV7-2 and TRBJ2-2, reads GAGVSQSPSNKVTEKGKDVELRCDPISGHTALYWYRQSLGQGLEFLIYFQGNSAPDKSGLPSDRFSAERTGGSVSTLTIQRTQQEDSAVYLCASSLGFESGRAYTGELFFGEGSRLTVL.

The chain carries TRBV6-2 or TRBV6-3 and TRBJ2-7, with D hard to call. V gave up 0 bases and J gave up 5 bases, with 8 bases separating them. Germline CDR1 reads MNHEY; CDR2 reads SVGEGT. CDR3 length: 13 amino acids. The CDR3 coding sequence is TGTGCCAGCAGTTACTCAGCGACGGACGAGCAGTACTTC. It encodes CASSYSATDEQYF.

This chain uses TRBV11-3 with TRBJ2-2; D not certain. Germline V lookup: CDR1 SGHNT, CDR2 YENEEA. This CDR3 spans 14 amino acids. V shed 5 bases and J shed 4 bases, with 11 bases lying between them. Here the CDR3 DNA reads TGTGCCAGCAGCCCCCCGGACGGCACCGGGGAGCTGTTTTTT. Protein: CASSPPDGTGELFF.

The chain employs TRBV27 and TRBJ1-6, with 8 positions matching TRBD1. CDR1 is MNHEY, CDR2 SMNVEV, per germline (reference sequence). V lost 5 bases, J lost 10 bases, and 13 bases stayed unmatched. The CDR3 spans 16 residues. CDR3 protein: CASSLTGQGRGSPLHF. In DNA, the CDR3 is TGTGCCAGCAGTCTAACAGGACAGGGCCGAGGGTCACCCCTCCACTTT.

This clonotype was counted only a few times. The DNA for the CDR3 is TGCAGCGTTTTGACAGGCCATAGCAATCAGCCCCAGCATTTT. This gives the protein CSVLTGHSNQPQHF. V and J are TRBV29-1 and TRBJ1-5; D might be TRBD1 (6 bases). The CDR3 consists of 14 residues. Per the germline V gene, CDR1 is SQVTM and CDR2 is ANQGSEA. The V end was cut by 5 bases, the J end by 0 bases, with 11 bases between.

The CDR3 region is CSAIRTETYEQYF. Written as DNA, the CDR3 is TGCAGTGCTATAAGGACAGAAACCTACGAGCAGTACTTC. The chain has TRBV20-1 and TRBJ2-7; TRBD1 is a possible D gene (6 bases). V was clipped by 4 bases and J by 2 bases, with 12 bases between them. Germline V gives CDR1 DFQATT, CDR2 SNEGSKA (reference sequence). This CDR3 is 13 amino acids long.

The table lists this clonotype with a few counts. The rearrangement uses TRBV6-1 and TRBJ2-7; D perhaps matches TRBD1 (6 bases). Trimming removed 6 bases from V and 1 base from J, with 16 bases in between. Germline CDR1 and CDR2: MNHNS and SASEGT. This CDR3 region has 15 residues. CDR3 nucleotides: TGTGCCAGCAGACCAACAGGGTCCCTATCCTACGAGCAGTACTTC. This sequence encodes CASRPTGSLSYEQYF.

This clonotype was observed a few times. The V and J genes are TRBV29-1 and TRBJ1-1; 9 nucleotides line up with TRBD1. Trimming at V came to 5 bases and at J to 3 bases, leaving 7 bases not matched to a gene. This CDR3 has 14 amino acids. Germline V gives CDR1 SQVTM, CDR2 ANQGSEA. The CDR3 loop reads CSVTGGGRDTEAFF. The CDR3 DNA sequence: TGCAGCGTTACAGGGGGCGGTAGGGACACTGAAGCTTTCTTT.

As regards this clonotype: At one end, the junction sequence differs from germline, possibly due to a read error. J is TRBJ2-1 and V is TRBV2; 8 bases match TRBD2. This CDR3 spans 16 amino acids. Germline V gene sequence: CDR1 SNHLY, CDR2 FYNNEI. CDR3 sequence reads: CPSSDRTSLEGDEQFF. The CDR3 nucleotides are TGTCCCAGCAGTGATAGGACTAGCTTGGAGGGCGATGAGCAGTTCTTC.

This chain joins TRBV2 and TRBJ1-5; D gene uncertain. V lost 4 bases and J lost 7, with 11 bases in between. CDR1 SNHLY and CDR2 FYNNEI come from the germline V gene. This CDR3 is built from 13 residues. In nucleotides, the CDR3 is TGTGCCAGCAGTGGGAATGGGGAACAGCCCCAGCATTTT. This encodes CASSGNGEQPQHF. Together with reference TRBV2 and TRBJ1-5, the CDR3 gives the full variable domain: EPEVTQTPSHQVTQMGQEVILRCVPISNHLYFYWYRQILGQKVEFLVSFYNNEISEKSEIFDDQFSVERPDGSNFTLKIRSTKLEDSAMYFCASSGNGEQPQHFGDGTRLSIL.

This clonotype appeared many times. This rearrangement joins TRBV11-2 to TRBJ2-5, with a weak D call TRBD2 (6 bases). Germline values: CDR1 SGHAT, CDR2 FQNNGV. Trimming pared 4 bases from V and 5 bases from J, leaving 17 bases between. The CDR3 length is 15 residues. The CDR3 reads CASSSRKGGGETQYF. Here the CDR3 DNA reads TGTGCCAGCAGCTCCCGGAAGGGAGGTGGGGAGACCCAGTACTTC.

Regarding this clonotype: This may come from a read error, since a much larger clone is one base off. The chain carries TRBV20-1 and TRBJ1-5; 7 nucleotides line up with TRBD1. The trim removed 6 bases at V and 8 bases at J, leaving 19 bases unmatched. This CDR3 is built from 16 residues. CDR1 and CDR2 (germline): DFQATT, SNEGSKA (reference sequence). The CDR3 loop reads CSADRGTQGSDKPQHF. The DNA of the CDR3 is TGCAGTGCCGATCGGGGGACACAGGGGAGCGATAAGCCCCAGCATTTT.

The chain couples TRBV3-1 to TRBJ2-5, with TRBD1 as a possible D gene (5 bases). This CDR3 region has 14 residues. Trimming shortened V by 2 bases and J by 5 bases, and 12 bases separated the two germline ends. Germline values: CDR1 LGHDT, CDR2 YNNKEL (reference sequence). The CDR3 spells CASSQPPPGETQYF. CDR3 coding DNA: TGTGCCAGCAGCCAACCTCCCCCAGGGGAGACCCAGTACTTC.

On this clonotype itself: A much larger clone is a single base away; this may be a read error. The V and J genes are TRBV6-9 and TRBJ1-1; D remains unclear. The CDR3 spans 15 residues. Germline-derived CDR1 and CDR2 are MNHGY and SVAAGI. Here the CDR3 DNA reads TGTGCCAGCAGTTACTCCCTTCCCCAAGGAACTGAAGCTCTCTTT. Protein sequence: CASSYSLPQGTEALF.

This clonotype showed up just a few times. The rearrangement joins TRBV14 to TRBJ2-7; 7 nucleotides agree with TRBD1. The germline V gene has CDR1 SGHDN and CDR2 FVKESK. The V segment lost 0 bases and the J segment 7 bases; nucleotides outside the gene matches: 6. CDR3 length equals 14 residues. CDR3 nucleotide sequence: TGTGCCAGCAGCCAAGATGATCAGGGGGTGGAGCAGTACTTC. Its translation is CASSQDDQGVEQYF.

The chain is built from TRBV12-3 or TRBV12-4 and TRBJ2-7, with D perhaps matching TRBD1 (6 bases). The CDR3 sequence is 15 residues long. V lost 0 bases and J lost 2, with 11 bases in between. CDR3 nucleotides: TGTGCCAGCAGTTTAGCGAAACAGGGCACCTACGAGCAGTACTTC. Translation: CASSLAKQGTYEQYF.

This clonotype has just a few counts. The chain joins TRBV12-3 or TRBV12-4 to TRBJ1-5; D ambiguous. Trimming removed 6 bases from V and 7 bases from J, with 16 bases in between. The CDR3 has 14 residues. The DNA of the CDR3 is TGTGCCAGCAGCCCTGACATTGACCTCCAGCCCCAGCATTTT. Translating gives CASSPDIDLQPQHF.

This clonotype was detected ten times or more. The V and J genes are TRBV12-3 or TRBV12-4 and TRBJ2-7, with 9 bases aligning to TRBD1. The CDR3 contains 14 residues. With V trimmed by 2 bases and J by 6 bases, 5 bases remained unmatched. This CDR3 reads CASSLRQGVGEQYF. CDR3 nucleotides: TGTGCCAGCAGTTTAAGACAGGGGGTCGGCGAGCAGTACTTC.

V usage is TRBV19 and J usage is TRBJ2-2; D possibly corresponds to TRBD1 (5 bases). Per germline, CDR1 LNHDA and CDR2 SQIVND (reference sequence). This CDR3 region has 14 residues. The V end was cut by 5 bases, the J end by 4 bases, with 11 bases between. The CDR3, as DNA: TGTGCCAGTAGTTATGGGGCGACCACCGGGGAGCTGTTTTTT. Amino acids: CASSYGATTGELFF.

This CDR3 reads CSARPGTGPYEQYF. The CDR3 DNA is TGCAGTGCTAGACCCGGGACAGGCCCCTACGAGCAGTACTTC. This rearrangement joins TRBV20-1 to TRBJ2-7; TRBD1 agrees at 8 bases. The V gene's germline CDR1 is DFQATT and CDR2 SNEGSKA (reference sequence). CDR3 length: 14 amino acids. V shed 2 bases and J 2 bases; nucleotides not matched to a gene: 5.

V and J are TRBV4-3 and TRBJ1-1, with 9 bases fitting TRBD1. The CDR3 spans 14 residues. Trimming took 0 bases from V and 9 from J; bases not matched to a gene: 5. Germline values: CDR1 LGHNA, CDR2 YSLEER. CDR3: CASSQEDRGSQAFF. The CDR3 nucleotides are TGCGCCAGCAGCCAAGAAGACAGGGGGAGTCAAGCTTTCTTT.

This clonotype was found many times. This sequence joins TRBV12-3 or TRBV12-4 and TRBJ2-5; TRBD1 aligns across 9 bases. The junction had 6 bases not matched to a gene; V was cut back by 6 bases and J by 4 bases. The CDR3 extends over 14 amino acids. CDR3 loop: CASRPTGGRETQYF. The CDR3 DNA sequence: TGTGCCAGCAGACCCACAGGGGGCCGAGAGACCCAGTACTTC.

This clonotype was seen at least ten times. CDR3 in DNA: TGTGCCAGTAGTATAGATCTTACAGGGACCTCGGGGACTGAAGCTTTCTTT. This sequence encodes CASSIDLTGTSGTEAFF. The gene calls are TRBV19 and TRBJ1-1; TRBD1 might be the D (6 bases). Germline values: CDR1 LNHDA, CDR2 SQIVND (reference sequence). Trimming took off 0 bases at V and 5 bases at J, with 19 bases between the two ends. This CDR3 has 17 amino acids.

The chain carries TRBV7-9 and TRBJ2-7, with a tentative D call TRBD1 (6 bases). The CDR3 runs 14 residues. Germline V gene lookup returns CDR1 SEHNR and CDR2 FQNEAQ (reference sequence). V gave up 3 bases and J gave up 3 bases, with 12 bases separating them. CDR3 region: CASSFTGKGYEQYF. The CDR3 nucleotides read TGTGCCAGCAGCTTTACAGGGAAAGGCTACGAGCAGTACTTC. Drawing the rest from reference TRBV7-9 and TRBJ2-7, the complete variable domain is DTGVSQNPRHKITKRGQNVTFRCDPISEHNRLYWYRQTLGQGPEFLTYFQNEAQLEKSRLLSDRFSAERPKGSFSTLEIQRTEQGDSAMYLCASSFTGKGYEQYFGPGTRLTVT.